These 8 T cell receptor beta chains were all obtained from the same sample, sequenced in a study of T cells in women clearing cervical HPV infection. Generated by immunoSEQ multiplex PCR, the TCRdb table keeps only in-frame clones and is missing some. The sample's table shows roughly 40,000 clones. What was sequenced was blood buffy coat. The receptors derive from a woman between 18 and 70 years old with a cervical HPV16 infection that either progressed to CIN3+ or cleared (not recorded which).

About this clone itself: The CDR3 end is not reached by the read, which stops 3 residues before it; the germline J gene fills it in. V gene TRBV19 combines with J gene TRBJ1-6; D uncertain. The CDR3 has 13 residues. V lost 0 bases and J 7 bases, leaving 4 bases between the germline ends. From germline, CDR1 is LNHDA and CDR2 SQIVND (reference sequence). The CDR3 sequence is CASSIDSNSPLHF. The DNA read from the CDR3 is TGTGCCAGTAGTATAGATAGCAATTCACCC. The variable domain in full, with the rest retrieved from reference TRBV19 and TRBJ1-6, is DGGITQSPKYLFRKEGQNVTLSCEQNLNHDAMYWYRQDPGQGLRLIYYSQIVNDFQKGDIAEGYSVSREKKESFPLTVTSAQKNPTAFYLCASSIDSNSPLHFGNGTRLTVT.

A note on this clone: Read coverage stops 3 residues before the CDR3 terminus; the germline J gene supplies the remainder. The V call is TRBV30, the J call TRBJ1-1; 8 bases align to TRBD1. The J segment lost 5 bases and the V segment lost 1 base, leaving 12 bases of the junction unmatched. In germline, CDR1 is GTSNPN, CDR2 SVGIG (reference sequence). The CDR3 extends over 16 amino acids. CDR3 sequence reads: CAWSAHRGYRATEAFF. The part of the CDR3 DNA that was read is TGTGCCTGGAGTGCCCACAGGGGGTACCGGGCGACTGAA.

CDR3 DNA (partial): TGTGCCAGCAGCCTGGACAAAACCACAGATACG. Translation gives CASSLDKTTDT. The CDR3 in its entirety is CASSLDKTTDTQYF. The genes are TRBV5-8 and TRBJ2-3; possibly TRBD1 for D (5 bases). Coverage ceases 3 residues before the CDR3 finishes, and the germline J gene fills in the end. Trimming removed 4 bases at V and 2 bases at J, with 11 bases between. CDR3 length equals 14 residues. CDR1 is SGHTS, CDR2 YDEGEE, per germline.

Remarks on this clone: The CDR3 goes on 3 residues after the read ends, and that part is filled in from the germline J gene. V and J are TRBV6-1 and TRBJ1-1; possible D gene TRBD1, 5 bases. The CDR3 consists of 13 residues. In germline, CDR1 is MNHNS, CDR2 SASEGT. Trimming took 3 bases from V and 4 from J, leaving 9 bases between them. The CDR3 loop reads CASSETEITEAFF. CDR3 DNA (partial): TGTGCCAGCAGTGAGACAGAGATCACTGAA.

As regards this clone: The CDR3 is cut off 3 residues early in the read; its end comes from the germline J gene. V is TRBV5-4 and J is TRBJ2-1, with D tentatively TRBD1 (6 bases). Germline V lookup: CDR1 SGHNT, CDR2 YYREEE (reference sequence). The germline V and J ends were trimmed by 3 bases and 6 bases, with 10 bases remaining between them. The CDR3 runs to 13 residues. The sequenced part of the CDR3 DNA is TGTGCCAGCAGCTCCACAGGGTTCAATGAG. Residues: CASSSTGFNE. In full, the CDR3 is CASSSTGFNEQFF.

For this clone: The read stops 3 residues short of the end of the CDR3; the missing end is completed from the germline J gene. The chain is built from TRBV29-1 and TRBJ1-3; 7 bases agree with TRBD1. V was pared by 3 bases and J by 2 bases, with 10 bases of the junction left unmatched. This CDR3 contains 16 residues. Per the germline V gene, CDR1 is SQVTM and CDR2 is ANQGSEA. The covered CDR3 bases are TGCAGCGTTGAGGACGGGAGGGGGCAAGCTGGAAACACC. This sequence encodes CSVEDGRGQAGNT. The whole CDR3 protein reads CSVEDGRGQAGNTIYF.

In the case of this clone: The read halts 3 residues ahead of the CDR3 end, with the missing end drawn from the germline J gene. This chain joins TRBV7-9 and TRBJ1-1; tentative D call: TRBD1 (6 bases). Trimming removed 3 bases at V and 1 base at J, with 12 bases between. The germline CDR1 and CDR2 sequences are SEHNR and FQNEAQ (reference sequence). The CDR3 has 15 amino acids. The CDR3 region is CASSLGAPRNTEAFF. The DNA read from the CDR3 is TGTGCCAGCAGCTTGGGGGCTCCGAGGAACACTGAA.

Of note for this clone: Coverage ceases 3 residues before the CDR3 finishes, and the germline J gene fills in the end. The V call is TRBV20-1, the J call TRBJ1-2; tentative D call: TRBD1 (5 bases). This CDR3 is built from 13 residues. CDR1 is DFQATT and CDR2 is SNEGSKA in the germline V gene (reference sequence). V lost 5 bases and J 6 bases, leaving 16 bases between the germline ends. The sequenced CDR3 bases are TGCAGTGCTCCTCGGGCAGGGAGGGATGGC. This gives the protein CSAPRAGRDG. From start to end, the CDR3 is CSAPRAGRDGYTF.